These 16 T cell receptor beta chains were all obtained from the same sample, sequenced in a study of post-analysis software for immune sequencing data. General study results and limits: In patients, five or six TRBV segments were more frequent than in controls, with TRBV5-6, TRBV5-1 and TRBV20-1 among them.

No cognate antigen is known for these TCRs. TCR beta libraries were prepared from cDNA with unique molecular identifiers. TCRdb passed the PCR reads through MiXCR, listing each CDR3 protein once. The repertoire consists of about 460,000 distinct CDR3 sequences, with under 55% occurring once and the leading ten covering about 12%. The specimen sequenced was blood. These TCRs come from a girl between 10 and 17 years old with multiple sclerosis.

The J gene is TRBJ2-5, the V gene TRBV7-2; perhaps TRBD2 as D (6 bases). The end of the DNA aligns better with TRBJ2-7, so the J call may be wrong. The germline V gene has CDR1 SGHTA and CDR2 FQGNSA. This CDR3 has 18 amino acids. The CDR3 loop is CASSLRGMGTGLPYEQYF. CDR3 nucleotides: TGTGCCAGCAGCTTAAGAGGTATGGGGACTGGACTTCCCTACGAGCAGTACTTC.

This clonotype came up a few times. This chain uses TRBV6-1 with TRBJ1-5, with unresolved D. The germline CDR1 and CDR2 sequences are MNHNS and SASEGT. The CDR3 has 17 amino acids. The V gene lost 0 bases and the J gene lost 0 bases, with 12 bases spanning the gap. CDR3 residues: CASSEAIWTDSNQPQHF. As DNA, the CDR3 is TGTGCCAGCAGTGAAGCGATTTGGACGGATAGCAATCAGCCCCAGCATTTT.

This clonotype was seen a handful of times. J is TRBJ2-7 and V is TRBV10-2; D unclear. The V gene's germline CDR1 is WSHSY and CDR2 SAAADI. The CDR3 covers 13 residues. V dropped 5 bases and J dropped 4 bases, with 12 bases sitting between them. In DNA form, the CDR3 reads TGCGCCAGCAGTTCAGGACCCCTATACGAGCAGTACTTC. It specifies CASSSGPLYEQYF.

This chain joins TRBV20-1 and TRBJ2-3, with 12 bases matching TRBD2. Germline CDR1 is DFQATT and CDR2 is SNEGSKA (reference sequence). J gave up 6 bases and V 5 bases, and 15 bases lay outside the gene matches. The CDR3 contains 17 residues. The CDR3 DNA sequence: TGCAGTGCTGAGGCTAACAGACTAGCGGGAGAACCCGATACGCAGTATTTT. Translating it yields CSAEANRLAGEPDTQYF.

The V and J genes are TRBV28 and TRBJ2-7, with 10 bases lining up with TRBD1. The CDR3 extends over 15 amino acids. Germline values: CDR1 MDHEN, CDR2 SYDVKM. The V and J ends lost 6 bases and 4 bases, in that order; junction bases with no gene match: 9. The CDR3 DNA sequence: TGTGCCAGCAGAGGACCGGGACAGGGGAGGTACGAGCAGTACTTC. It encodes CASRGPGQGRYEQYF.

This clonotype was observed a single time. The genes are TRBV13 and TRBJ2-4; 7 nucleotides align to TRBD2. The CDR3 has 18 residues. The V gene end was trimmed by 0 bases and the J gene end by 4 bases; junction bases not matched to a gene: 12. Per germline, CDR1 PRHDT and CDR2 FYEKMQ (reference sequence). The CDR3 DNA is TGTGCCAGCAGCTTAGGCCGACTGGGAGCGGGGCATAAAAACATTCAGTACTTC. Translating gives CASSLGRLGAGHKNIQYF.

As for this clonotype: A much larger clone lies one base from this, so it may be a read error. This chain connects TRBV15 to TRBJ2-7; D remains unclear. This CDR3 comprises 11 residues. Germline V gene sequence: CDR1 LNHNV, CDR2 YYDKDF (reference sequence). The CDR3 DNA sequence: TGTGTCACCAGCAGAGATCGCGAGCAGTACTTC. Protein: CVTSRDREQYF.

This clonotype was detected a few times. CDR3 residues: CSVRDRVSTEAFF. In nucleotides, the CDR3 is TGCAGCGTTCGGGACAGGGTGAGCACTGAAGCTTTCTTT. This chain joins TRBV29-1 and TRBJ1-1, with 9 bases fitting TRBD1. This CDR3 is 13 amino acids long. Looked up from germline, CDR1 is SQVTM and CDR2 is ANQGSEA. The ends lost 5 bases at V and 4 bases at J; junction bases unmatched: 5. The whole variable domain, remainder taken from reference TRBV29-1 and TRBJ1-1, is SAVISQKPSRDICQRGTSLTIQCQVDSQVTMMFWYRQQPGQSLTLIATANQGSEATYESGFVIDKFPISRPNLTFSTLTVSNMSPEDSSIYLCSVRDRVSTEAFFGQGTRLTVV.

In its sample, this clonotype was seen a few times. The chain has TRBV7-9 and TRBJ1-2; D not certain. V lost 1 base to trimming and J lost 0 bases, with 6 bases between them. The germline V gene encodes CDR1 SEHNR and CDR2 FQNEAQ (reference sequence). This CDR3 has 14 residues. CDR3 sequence: CASSLVTANYGYTF. The CDR3 nucleotides are TGTGCCAGCAGCTTAGTGACGGCTAACTATGGCTACACCTTC. Using reference TRBV7-9 and TRBJ1-2 for the parts outside the CDR3, the full variable domain is DTGVSQNPRHKITKRGQNVTFRCDPISEHNRLYWYRQTLGQGPEFLTYFQNEAQLEKSRLLSDRFSAERPKGSFSTLEIQRTEQGDSAMYLCASSLVTANYGYTFGSGTRLTVV.

In this sample, this clonotype turned up a few times. V is TRBV29-1 and J is TRBJ2-1, with a weak D call TRBD1 (5 bases). The V gene lost 4 bases and the J gene lost 0 bases, with 13 bases spanning the gap. The V gene's germline CDR1 is SQVTM and CDR2 ANQGSEA. The CDR3 sequence is 15 residues long. CDR3 in DNA: TGCAGCGTTGTTCCAGGCCAGGGCTCCTACAATGAGCAGTTCTTC. Amino acids: CSVVPGQGSYNEQFF.

This chain links TRBV28 with TRBJ2-7; possibly TRBD1 or TRBD2 for D (5 bases each). The germline V gene has CDR1 MDHEN and CDR2 SYDVKM. This CDR3 spans 14 amino acids. Trimming took 1 base from V and 9 from J, leaving 16 bases between them. The CDR3 nucleotides read TGTGCCAGCAGTTTATCGGGACGGTATGAAGGGCAGTACTTC. This codes for CASSLSGRYEGQYF.

The chain uses TRBV28 and TRBJ1-1, with 8 bases matching TRBD1. The length of the CDR3 is 14 residues. V shed 6 bases and J 2 bases; nucleotides not matched to a gene: 5. Per the germline V gene, CDR1 is MDHEN and CDR2 is SYDVKM. CDR3: CASSRQGRNTEAFF. The CDR3 region has the DNA TGTGCCAGCAGCCGACAGGGGAGAAACACTGAAGCTTTCTTT.

The chain is built from TRBV5-1 and TRBJ2-3; D tentatively fits TRBD1 or TRBD2 (5 bases each). V lost 4 bases and J 5 bases, leaving 17 bases between the germline ends. Germline CDR1 reads SGHRS; CDR2 reads YFSETQ. CDR3 length: 15 residues. The CDR3 sequence: CASSLDGTTRDTQYF. The CDR3 DNA sequence: TGCGCCAGCAGCCTGGATGGGACGACGAGAGATACGCAGTATTTT. The variable domain in full, completed from reference TRBV5-1 and TRBJ2-3, reads KAGVTQTPRYLIKTRGQQVTLSCSPISGHRSVSWYQQTPGQGLQFLFEYFSETQRNKGNFPGRFSGRQFSNSRSEMNVSTLELGDSALYLCASSLDGTTRDTQYFGPGTRLTVL.

The CDR3 loop is CASSWPWTGTGGSVVGDTQYF. The CDR3 DNA follows: TGTGCCAGCAGTTGGCCCTGGACCGGGACAGGGGGCTCGGTGGTAGGAGATACGCAGTATTTT. The rearrangement uses TRBV27 and TRBJ2-3; TRBD1 matches 12 bases. CDR1 is MNHEY and CDR2 is SMNVEV in the germline V gene (reference sequence). The CDR3 is made up of 21 amino acids. After removal of 4 bases from V and 5 bases from J, the junction contained 22 bases not matched to a gene.

This clonotype was observed a few times. The genes are TRBV7-3 and TRBJ2-1, with D tentatively TRBD2 (6 bases). The CDR3 is made up of 12 amino acids. V was clipped by 8 bases and J by 5 bases, with 10 bases between them. CDR1 is SGHTA, CDR2 FQGTGA, per germline. CDR3 DNA: TGTGCCAGCCGCGGGGAAAACAATGAGCAGTTCTTC. Translation: CASRGENNEQFF.

The chain has TRBV7-2 and TRBJ2-7; 9 nucleotides align to TRBD2. This CDR3 has 15 amino acids. V gave up 8 bases and J gave up 3 bases; unmatched junction bases: 11. Germline CDR1 reads SGHTA; CDR2 reads FQGNSA. The CDR3 sequence is CASCRTLAGSYEQYF. CDR3 DNA: TGTGCCAGCTGCCGGACGCTAGCGGGAAGCTACGAGCAGTACTTC.